The next 4 T cell receptor beta chains were all read from a single sample in a study of T cell responses to AZD1222 COVID-19 vaccine. This table comes from immunoSEQ multiplex PCR, and its TCRdb copy is limited to in-frame clones, with some not included. The table includes some 150,000 clones, roughly 90% detected once. Source: peripheral blood, taken 28 days after the second AZD1222 dose. These receptors originate from an adult who received the AZD1222 COVID-19 vaccine.

The gene calls are TRBV4-1 and TRBJ1-5, with a possible D match to TRBD1 (5 bases). Trimming took 6 bases from V and 1 from J, leaving 13 bases between them. The length of the CDR3 is 15 residues. Germline V lookup: CDR1 MGHRA, CDR2 YSYEKL. This CDR3 is CASSPGVWSNQPQHF. The CDR3, as DNA: TGCGCCAGCAGTCCGGGGGTTTGGAGCAATCAGCCCCAGCATTTT.

The V and J genes are TRBV5-6 and TRBJ2-7; D not resolved. CDR1 and CDR2 (germline): SGHDT, YYEEEE. V was shortened by 0 bases and J by 4 bases, with 2 bases between the two germline ends. This CDR3 comprises 11 residues. The CDR3 bases are TGTGCCAGCAGCTTGGGGTACGAGCAGTACTTC. It specifies CASSLGYEQYF.

The chain links TRBV9 to TRBJ2-5; the match to TRBD2 covers 7 bases. Germline lookup yields CDR1 SGDLS and CDR2 YYNGEE. The CDR3 consists of 16 residues. V was clipped by 4 bases and J by 2 bases; unmatched bases: 11. CDR3 residues: CASSREGSGFQETQYF. The CDR3 DNA is TGTGCCAGCAGCCGAGAGGGTAGCGGGTTTCAAGAGACCCAGTACTTC.

The chain is built from TRBV30 and TRBJ1-1; 9 bases are a match to TRBD1. V lost 0 bases and J lost 6; bases outside the gene matches: 8. Germline values: CDR1 GTSNPN, CDR2 SVGIG (reference sequence). This CDR3 is built from 15 residues. CDR3 sequence: CAWSVGGTGFAEAFF. The CDR3, as DNA: TGTGCCTGGAGTGTAGGGGGGACAGGGTTTGCTGAAGCTTTCTTT.